These 15 T cell receptor beta chains came from one sample sequenced in a study of Graves' ophthalmopathy and Graves' hyperthyroidism. Amplification targeted the TCR beta CDR3 regions, with RNA transcripts as the source material. After a first-round RT-PCR with HTBI primers, a second-round multiplex PCR was run. TCRdb reprocessed the multiplex PCR reads with MiXCR, giving one entry per CDR3 protein. The sample has about 1.1 million distinct CDR3 sequences, about 40% seen once. Specimen: peripheral blood or thyroid tissue (not recorded which). These receptors were taken from an adult man with Graves' hyperthyroidism.

This clonotype was detected a few times. This chain connects TRBV24-1 to TRBJ1-2, with TRBD1 matching 7 bases. The trim removed 2 bases at V and 8 bases at J, leaving 22 bases unmatched. In germline, CDR1 is KGHDR, CDR2 SFDVKD. The CDR3 is 19 amino acids. CDR3 sequence: CATSDSSSAGGSDYGGYTF. CDR3 nucleotides: TGTGCCACCAGTGATTCTTCTTCGGCAGGGGGGAGTGACTATGGAGGCTACACCTTC.

The V and J genes are TRBV10-3 and TRBJ2-7; no reliable D call. Germline V CDR1 and CDR2: ENHRY, SYGVKD. The CDR3 spans 12 residues. The V end lost 10 bases, the J end lost 5 bases, and 15 bases lay between the germline ends. The CDR3, as DNA: TGTGCCACCAACGACATGACCAACGAGCAGTACTTC. Amino acids: CATNDMTNEQYF.

In this sample, this clonotype turned up once. A single base separates this from a much larger clone, so it may be a read error. The chain recombines TRBV7-3 with TRBJ2-7, with 7 bases fitting TRBD1. The CDR3 sequence is 13 residues long. CDR1 is SGHTA and CDR2 is FQGTGA in the germline V gene. Here the CDR3 DNA reads TGTGTCAGCAGATCTACGACAGGGAATGAGCAGTACTTC. Translation: CVSRSTTGNEQYF. Drawing the rest from reference TRBV7-3 and TRBJ2-7, the complete variable domain is GAGVSQTPSNKVTEKGKYVELRCDPISGHTALYWYRQSLGQGPEFLIYFQGTGAADDSGLPNDRFFAVRPEGSVSTLKIQRTERGDSAVYLCVSRSTTGNEQYFGPGTRLTVT.

The chain uses TRBV29-1 and TRBJ1-1; D gene ambiguous. Trimming shortened V by 1 base and J by 2 bases, and 11 bases separated the two germline ends. Germline loops: CDR1 SQVTM, CDR2 ANQGSEA. This CDR3 is 14 amino acids long. The CDR3 protein is CSVEVQFLNTEAFF. CDR3 DNA: TGCAGCGTTGAAGTCCAGTTTTTAAACACTGAAGCTTTCTTT.

This clonotype was detected a few times. V is TRBV6-2 or TRBV6-3 and J is TRBJ1-6; TRBD1 is a possible D gene (6 bases). The CDR3 consists of 15 residues. Looked up from germline, CDR1 is MNHEY and CDR2 is SVGEGT. The V end lost 4 bases, the J end lost 13 bases, and 20 bases lay between the germline ends. CDR3: CASSSGQGSLSPLHF. In DNA form, the CDR3 reads TGTGCCAGCAGTTCGGGGCAGGGGTCATTATCGCCCCTCCACTTT.

The V gene is TRBV7-9, the J gene TRBJ2-7; D is undetermined. Germline loops: CDR1 SEHNR, CDR2 FQNEAQ (reference sequence). The CDR3 loop spans 12 amino acids. V gave up 5 bases and J gave up 6 bases, with 11 bases separating them. Here the CDR3 DNA reads TGTGCCAGCAGCCCAGACCTCCTCGAGCAGTACTTC. Its protein is CASSPDLLEQYF.

The gene calls are TRBV5-1 and TRBJ2-2; D not certain. Germline V lookup: CDR1 SGHRS, CDR2 YFSETQ. The CDR3 is 14 residues long. Trimming removed 0 bases from V and 4 bases from J, with 7 bases in between. The CDR3 loop is CASSLEKGTGELFF. CDR3 bases: TGCGCCAGCAGCTTGGAGAAGGGCACCGGGGAGCTGTTTTTT.

In this sample, this clonotype turned up once. At one boundary the junction diverges from the germline segment, which might be a read error. V gene TRBV24-1 combines with J gene TRBJ2-7, with D perhaps being TRBD1 or TRBD2 (5 bases each). Germline CDR1 is KGHDR and CDR2 is SFDVKD. The CDR3 runs to 18 residues. The CDR3 sequence: CASSLLPTVGVHFDEQYF. The CDR3 nucleotides read TGTGCCAGCAGTTTATTACCCACGGTGGGGGTTCATTTCGACGAGCAGTACTTC.

In this sample, this clonotype turned up many times. The chain links TRBV5-8 to TRBJ1-2, with a possible D match to TRBD1 (5 bases). The V and J ends lost 2 bases and 5 bases respectively, with 13 bases between them. This CDR3 has 14 amino acids. The germline gives CDR1 SGHTS, CDR2 YDEGEE. The chain's CDR3 is CASSFRDGAYGYTF. The DNA for the CDR3 is TGTGCCAGCAGCTTCCGGGACGGGGCTTATGGCTACACCTTC.

The chain links TRBV4-3 to TRBJ2-7; 8 positions agree with TRBD1. Germline CDR1 is LGHNA and CDR2 is YSLEER. This CDR3 spans 18 amino acids. V lost 3 bases, J lost 4 bases, and 17 bases stayed unmatched. The CDR3 loop reads CASSQGNRQGTRPYEQYF. In nucleotides, the CDR3 is TGCGCCAGCAGCCAGGGAAACCGACAGGGGACCCGACCTTACGAGCAGTACTTC.

DNA for the CDR3: TGTGCCAGCAGCCTTCGATATGAAGCTTTCTTT. Protein sequence: CASSLRYEAFF. The chain couples TRBV7-9 to TRBJ1-1, with D unclear. V was clipped by 5 bases and J by 7 bases, with 8 bases between them. This CDR3 is built from 11 residues. Per the germline V gene, CDR1 is SEHNR and CDR2 is FQNEAQ (reference sequence).

The chain combines TRBV9 with TRBJ1-2; no firm D call. Germline V gene lookup returns CDR1 SGDLS and CDR2 YYNGEE. This CDR3 has 15 amino acids. The V and J ends lost 1 base and 4 bases respectively, with 14 bases between them. DNA of the CDR3: TGTGCCAGCAGCGTAACCCCGGGCACGGTCTATGGCTACACCTTC. Translation gives CASSVTPGTVYGYTF.

This rearrangement joins TRBV19 to TRBJ2-7; D perhaps matches TRBD1 (6 bases). CDR3 length: 14 amino acids. The germline gives CDR1 LNHDA, CDR2 SQIVND (reference sequence). The ends were cut back, 5 bases at V and 2 bases at J, with 13 bases in the middle. The CDR3 loop is CASSVTGRAYEQYF. DNA of the CDR3: TGTGCCAGTAGTGTTACAGGGAGAGCCTACGAGCAGTACTTC. Based on the CDR3 plus reference TRBV19 and TRBJ2-7, the full variable domain is DGGITQSPKYLFRKEGQNVTLSCEQNLNHDAMYWYRQDPGQGLRLIYYSQIVNDFQKGDIAEGYSVSREKKESFPLTVTSAQKNPTAFYLCASSVTGRAYEQYFGPGTRLTVT.

This clonotype has just a few counts. This chain connects TRBV7-2 to TRBJ1-2, with D unresolved. The germline CDR1 and CDR2 sequences are SGHTA and FQGNSA. CDR3 length equals 15 residues. Trimming cost V 11 bases and J 7 bases, with 26 bases left between them. The CDR3 sequence is CAQTDLGKIPFGYTF. CDR3 bases: TGTGCCCAAACTGATTTGGGGAAAATCCCTTTTGGCTACACCTTC. Together with reference TRBV7-2 and TRBJ1-2, the CDR3 gives the full variable domain: GAGVSQSPSNKVTEKGKDVELRCDPISGHTALYWYRQSLGQGLEFLIYFQGNSAPDKSGLPSDRFSAERTGGSVSTLTIQRTQQEDSAVYLCAQTDLGKIPFGYTFGSGTRLTVV.

This clonotype was detected only once. This sequence joins TRBV7-2 and TRBJ1-6; D might be TRBD1 (6 bases). Germline assignment: CDR1 SGHTA and CDR2 FQGNSA. This CDR3 is 17 amino acids long. V lost 5 bases, J lost 7 bases, and 21 bases lay in between. The CDR3 protein is CASSPGVKDSLNSPLHF. The CDR3 nucleotides are TGTGCCAGCAGCCCAGGAGTTAAGGACAGCTTAAATTCACCCCTCCACTTT.